This T cell receptor beta chain was found in a study of cytomegalovirus exposure and HLA in healthy donors. Comments on this clone: The antigen remains unidentified.

The PCR was carried out with 60 Vbeta primers and 13 Jbeta primers. Original processing notes: Later, an analysis found tens of millions of unique TCR beta chains, and 8.5 million to 12 million of these were shared. Here immunoSEQ multiplex PCR was the method, and the copy in TCRdb shows in-frame clones only, minus some. That table gives V, J and clone size, and the DNA gave D and trimming. Among approximately 220,000 clones listed, 75% to 85% were seen once. Whole-study results and caveats: Follow-up analysis later connected one missense variant in DCLRE1C with trimming of TCR beta V- and J-genes.

This sequence originates from a girl under 18 in good health and CMV-seronegative. Material for sequencing was PBMCs.

The CDR3 DNA is TGTGCCAGCAGCGCGGCCGGGACAGGCTCTTCCGAGCAGTACTTC. Translated: CASSAAGTGSSEQYF. The chain carries TRBV9 and TRBJ2-7, with 8 bases lining up with TRBD1. J gave up 6 bases and V 3 bases, and 11 bases lay outside the gene matches. This CDR3 spans 15 amino acids. The germline CDR1 and CDR2 sequences are SGDLS and YYNGEE.